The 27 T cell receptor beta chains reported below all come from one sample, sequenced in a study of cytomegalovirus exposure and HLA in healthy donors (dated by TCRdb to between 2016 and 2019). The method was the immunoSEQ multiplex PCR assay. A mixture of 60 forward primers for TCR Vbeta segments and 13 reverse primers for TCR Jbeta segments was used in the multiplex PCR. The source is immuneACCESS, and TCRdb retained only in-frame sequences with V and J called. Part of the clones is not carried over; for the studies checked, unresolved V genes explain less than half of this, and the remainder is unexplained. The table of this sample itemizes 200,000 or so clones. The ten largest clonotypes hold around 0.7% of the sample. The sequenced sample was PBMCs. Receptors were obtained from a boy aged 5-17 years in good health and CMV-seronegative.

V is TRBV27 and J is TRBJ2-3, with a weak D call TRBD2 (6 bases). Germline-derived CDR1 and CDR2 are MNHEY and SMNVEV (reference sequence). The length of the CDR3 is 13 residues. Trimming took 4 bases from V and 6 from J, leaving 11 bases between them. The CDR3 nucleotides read TGTGCCAGCAGTTCATTAGCGGTCGATACGCAGTATTTT. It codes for CASSSLAVDTQYF.

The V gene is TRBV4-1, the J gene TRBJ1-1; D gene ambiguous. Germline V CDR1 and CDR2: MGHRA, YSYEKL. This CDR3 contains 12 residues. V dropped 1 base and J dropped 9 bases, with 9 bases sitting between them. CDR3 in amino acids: CASSQVGGKAFF. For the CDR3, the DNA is TGCGCCAGCAGCCAAGTCGGAGGGAAAGCTTTCTTT.

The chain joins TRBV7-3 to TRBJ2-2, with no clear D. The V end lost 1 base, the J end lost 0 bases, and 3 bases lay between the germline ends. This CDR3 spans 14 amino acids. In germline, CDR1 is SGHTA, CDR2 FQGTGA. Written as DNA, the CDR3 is TGTGCCAGCAGCTTAAACTCGAACACCGGGGAGCTGTTTTTT. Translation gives CASSLNSNTGELFF. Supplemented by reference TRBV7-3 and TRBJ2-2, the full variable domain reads GAGVSQTPSNKVTEKGKYVELRCDPISGHTALYWYRQSLGQGPEFLIYFQGTGAADDSGLPNDRFFAVRPEGSVSTLKIQRTERGDSAVYLCASSLNSNTGELFFGEGSRLTVL.

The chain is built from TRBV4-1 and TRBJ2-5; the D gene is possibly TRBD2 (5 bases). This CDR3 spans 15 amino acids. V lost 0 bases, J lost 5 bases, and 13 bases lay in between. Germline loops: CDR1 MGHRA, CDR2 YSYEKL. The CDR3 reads CASSQERPGSETQYF. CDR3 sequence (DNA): TGCGCCAGCAGCCAAGAGAGACCGGGGTCCGAGACCCAGTACTTC.

The CDR3 DNA reads as TGTGCCAGTAGTCCCGATACTCCAGGGACATTGGCACCCCTCCACTTT. It is translated as CASSPDTPGTLAPLHF. The gene calls are TRBV19 and TRBJ1-6, with D possibly TRBD1 on 6 matching bases. V lost 5 bases to trimming and J lost 11 bases, with 22 bases between them. Germline values: CDR1 LNHDA, CDR2 SQIVND (reference sequence). The CDR3 has 16 residues.

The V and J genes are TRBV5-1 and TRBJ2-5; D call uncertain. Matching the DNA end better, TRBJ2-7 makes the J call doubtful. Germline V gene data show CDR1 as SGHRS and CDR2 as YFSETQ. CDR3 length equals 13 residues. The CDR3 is CASSLGKTYEQYF. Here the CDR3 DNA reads TGCGCCAGCAGCTTGGGTAAAACCTACGAGCAGTACTTC.

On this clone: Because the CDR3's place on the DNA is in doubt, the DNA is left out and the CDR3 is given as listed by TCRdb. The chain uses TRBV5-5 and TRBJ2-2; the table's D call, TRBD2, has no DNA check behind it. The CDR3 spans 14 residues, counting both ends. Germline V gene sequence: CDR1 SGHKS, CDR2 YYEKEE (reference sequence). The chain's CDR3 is CASSFGSGTGELFF.

The CDR3 DNA sequence: TGTGCCAGCAGCTTTAGACAGGGGGGTGAAGCTTTCTTT. Its protein product is CASSFRQGGEAFF. The rearrangement joins TRBV7-3 to TRBJ1-1; 9 bases align to TRBD1. The CDR3 extends over 13 amino acids. CDR1 and CDR2 (germline): SGHTA, FQGTGA. V was pared by 3 bases and J by 7 bases, with 3 bases of the junction left unmatched.

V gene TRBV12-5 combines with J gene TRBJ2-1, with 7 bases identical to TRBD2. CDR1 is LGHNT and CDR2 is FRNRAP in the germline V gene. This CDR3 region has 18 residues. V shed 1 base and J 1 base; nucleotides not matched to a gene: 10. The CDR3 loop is CASGLGLSRDYSYNEQFF. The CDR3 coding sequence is TGTGCTAGTGGTTTGGGTCTGAGTAGGGACTATTCCTACAATGAGCAGTTCTTC.

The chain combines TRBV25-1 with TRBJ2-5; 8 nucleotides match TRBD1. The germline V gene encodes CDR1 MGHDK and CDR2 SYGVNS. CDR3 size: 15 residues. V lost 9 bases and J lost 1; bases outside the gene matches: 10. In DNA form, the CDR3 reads TGTGCCAGTTCTACCCCGGACAGGGCCCAAGAGACCCAGTACTTC. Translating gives CASSTPDRAQETQYF. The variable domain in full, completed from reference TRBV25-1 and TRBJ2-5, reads EADIYQTPRYLVIGTGKKITLECSQTMGHDKMYWYQQDPGMELHLIHYSYGVNSTEKGDLSSESTVSRIRTEHFPLTLESARPSHTSQYLCASSTPDRAQETQYFGPGTRLLVL.

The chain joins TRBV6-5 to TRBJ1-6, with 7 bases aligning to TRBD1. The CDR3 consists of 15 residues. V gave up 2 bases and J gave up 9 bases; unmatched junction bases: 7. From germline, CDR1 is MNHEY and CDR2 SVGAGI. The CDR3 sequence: CASSYGTAGGSPLHF. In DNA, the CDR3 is TGTGCCAGCAGTTACGGGACCGCAGGGGGTTCACCCCTCCACTTT.

CDR3 loop: CASSMLGLSTDTQYF. For the CDR3, the DNA is TGTGCCAGTAGTATGCTGGGACTAAGCACAGATACGCAGTATTTT. The chain has TRBV19 and TRBJ2-3; 7 nucleotides align to TRBD2. Germline V CDR1 and CDR2: LNHDA, SQIVND (reference sequence). The CDR3 runs 15 residues. V shed 3 bases, J shed 0 bases, and the junction held 3 bases outside the gene matches. Full variable domain (remainder filled in from reference TRBV19 and TRBJ2-3): DGGITQSPKYLFRKEGQNVTLSCEQNLNHDAMYWYRQDPGQGLRLIYYSQIVNDFQKGDIAEGYSVSREKKESFPLTVTSAQKNPTAFYLCASSMLGLSTDTQYFGPGTRLTVL.

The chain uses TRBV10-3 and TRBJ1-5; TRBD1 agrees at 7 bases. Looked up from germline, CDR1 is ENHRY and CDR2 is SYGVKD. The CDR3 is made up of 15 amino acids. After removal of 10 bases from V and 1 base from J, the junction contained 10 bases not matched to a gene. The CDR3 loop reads CATSTGWESNQPQHF. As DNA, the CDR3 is TGTGCCACCTCGACAGGGTGGGAAAGCAATCAGCCCCAGCATTTT.

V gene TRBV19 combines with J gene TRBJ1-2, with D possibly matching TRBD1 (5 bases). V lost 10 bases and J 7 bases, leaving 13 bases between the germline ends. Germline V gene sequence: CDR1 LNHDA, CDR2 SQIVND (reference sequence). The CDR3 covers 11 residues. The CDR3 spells CATQEGLGYTF. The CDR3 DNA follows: TGTGCCACCCAGGAGGGGCTTGGCTACACCTTC.

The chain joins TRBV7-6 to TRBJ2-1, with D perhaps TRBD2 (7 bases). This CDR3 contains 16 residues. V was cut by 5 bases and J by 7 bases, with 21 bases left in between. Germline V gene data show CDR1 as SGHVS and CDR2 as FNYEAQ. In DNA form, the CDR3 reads TGTGCCAGCAGCCTTGGGGGCGGGGGCTCGTGGAATGAGCAGTTCTTC. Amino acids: CASSLGGGGSWNEQFF. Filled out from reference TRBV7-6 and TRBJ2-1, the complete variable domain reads GAGVSQSPRYKVTKRGQDVALRCDPISGHVSLYWYRQALGQGPEFLTYFNYEAQQDKSGLPNDRFSAERPEGSISTLTIQRTEQRDSAMYRCASSLGGGGSWNEQFFGPGTRLTVL.

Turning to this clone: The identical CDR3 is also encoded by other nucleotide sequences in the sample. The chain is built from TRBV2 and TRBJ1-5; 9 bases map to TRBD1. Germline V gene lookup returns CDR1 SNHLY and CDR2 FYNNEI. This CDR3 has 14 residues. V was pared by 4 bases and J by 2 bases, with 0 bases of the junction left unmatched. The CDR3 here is CASSGQGGNQPQHF. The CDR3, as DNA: TGTGCCAGCAGTGGACAGGGGGGCAATCAGCCCCAGCATTTT.

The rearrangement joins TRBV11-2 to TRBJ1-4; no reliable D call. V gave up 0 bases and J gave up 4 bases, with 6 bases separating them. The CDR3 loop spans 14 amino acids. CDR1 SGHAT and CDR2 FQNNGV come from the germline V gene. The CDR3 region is CASSLDGLNEKLFF. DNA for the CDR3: TGTGCCAGCAGCTTAGACGGTCTTAATGAAAAACTGTTTTTT.

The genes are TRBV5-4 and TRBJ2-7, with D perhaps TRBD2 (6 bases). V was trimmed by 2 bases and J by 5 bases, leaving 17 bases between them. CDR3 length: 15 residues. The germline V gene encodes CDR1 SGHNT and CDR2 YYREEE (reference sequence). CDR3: CASSFNYRDFNEQYF. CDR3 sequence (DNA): TGTGCCAGCAGCTTTAATTACCGGGACTTTAACGAGCAGTACTTC.

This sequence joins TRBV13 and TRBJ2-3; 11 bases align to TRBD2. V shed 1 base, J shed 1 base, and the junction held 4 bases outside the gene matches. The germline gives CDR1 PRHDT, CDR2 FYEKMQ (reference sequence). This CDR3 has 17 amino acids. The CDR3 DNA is TGTGCCAGCAGCTTAGAACTAGCGGGGGCCGGCACAGATACGCAGTATTTT. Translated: CASSLELAGAGTDTQYF.

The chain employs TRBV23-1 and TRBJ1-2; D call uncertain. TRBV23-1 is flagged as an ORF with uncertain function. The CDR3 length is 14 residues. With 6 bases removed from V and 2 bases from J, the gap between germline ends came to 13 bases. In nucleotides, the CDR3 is TGCGCCAGCAGGCCCAACAGTCGCAACTATGGCTACACCTTC. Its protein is CASRPNSRNYGYTF.

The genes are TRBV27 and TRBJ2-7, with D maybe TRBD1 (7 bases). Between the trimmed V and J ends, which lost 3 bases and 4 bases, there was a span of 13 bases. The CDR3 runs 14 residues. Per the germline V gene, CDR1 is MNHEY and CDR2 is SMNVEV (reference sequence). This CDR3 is CASSFGQGGYEQYF. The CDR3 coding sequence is TGTGCCAGCAGTTTCGGGCAGGGGGGTTACGAGCAGTACTTC.

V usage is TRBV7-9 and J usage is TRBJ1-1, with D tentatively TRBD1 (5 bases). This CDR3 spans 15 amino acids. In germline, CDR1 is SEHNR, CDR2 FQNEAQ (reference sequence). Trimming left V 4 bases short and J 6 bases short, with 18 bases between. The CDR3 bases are TGTGCCAGCAGCTGGGAAGGGGCGGTTGGACCTGAAGCTTTCTTT. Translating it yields CASSWEGAVGPEAFF.

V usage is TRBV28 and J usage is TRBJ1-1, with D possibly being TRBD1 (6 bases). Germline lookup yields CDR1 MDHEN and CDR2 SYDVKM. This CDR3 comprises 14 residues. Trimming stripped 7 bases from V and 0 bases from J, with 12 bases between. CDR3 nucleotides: TGTGCCAGCACCTGGGGGACAATGAACACTGAAGCTTTCTTT. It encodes CASTWGTMNTEAFF.

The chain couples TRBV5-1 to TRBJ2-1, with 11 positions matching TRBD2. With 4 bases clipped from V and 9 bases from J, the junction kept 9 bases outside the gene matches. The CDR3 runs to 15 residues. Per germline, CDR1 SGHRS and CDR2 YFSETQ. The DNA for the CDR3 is TGCGCCAGCAGCGGTAGCGGGGGGGCGAGAGGTGAGCAGTTCTTC. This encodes CASSGSGGARGEQFF.

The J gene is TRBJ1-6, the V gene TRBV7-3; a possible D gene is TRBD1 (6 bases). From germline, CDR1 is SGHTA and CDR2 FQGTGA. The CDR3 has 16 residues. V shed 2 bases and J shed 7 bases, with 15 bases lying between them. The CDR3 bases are TGTGCCAGCAGCTTAGGGACACCTGCGGCAAATTCACCCCTCCACTTT. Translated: CASSLGTPAANSPLHF.

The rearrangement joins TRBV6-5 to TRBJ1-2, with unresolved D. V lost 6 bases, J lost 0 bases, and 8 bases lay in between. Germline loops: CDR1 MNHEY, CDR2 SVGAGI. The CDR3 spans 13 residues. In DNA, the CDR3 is TGTGCCAGCAGCCTGAGTTCTAACTATGGCTACACCTTC. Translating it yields CASSLSSNYGYTF.

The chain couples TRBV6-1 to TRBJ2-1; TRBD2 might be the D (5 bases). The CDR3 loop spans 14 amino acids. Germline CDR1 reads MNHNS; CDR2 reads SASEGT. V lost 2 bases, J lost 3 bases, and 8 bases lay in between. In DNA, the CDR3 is TGTGCCAGCAGTGAATCTAGCTTCTACAATGAGCAGTTCTTC. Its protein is CASSESSFYNEQFF.